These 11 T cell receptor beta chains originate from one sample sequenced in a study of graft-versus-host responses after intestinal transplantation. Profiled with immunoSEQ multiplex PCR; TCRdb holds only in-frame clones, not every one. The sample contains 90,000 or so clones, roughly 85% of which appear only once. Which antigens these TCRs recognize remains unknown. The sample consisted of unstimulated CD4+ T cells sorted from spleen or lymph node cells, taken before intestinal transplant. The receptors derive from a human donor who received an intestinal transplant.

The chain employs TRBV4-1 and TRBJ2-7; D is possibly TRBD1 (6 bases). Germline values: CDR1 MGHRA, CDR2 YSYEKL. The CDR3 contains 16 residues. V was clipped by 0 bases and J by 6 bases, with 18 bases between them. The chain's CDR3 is CASSQEGTGTYREQYF. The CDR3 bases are TGCGCCAGCAGCCAAGAGGGAACAGGGACGTATCGCGAGCAGTACTTC.

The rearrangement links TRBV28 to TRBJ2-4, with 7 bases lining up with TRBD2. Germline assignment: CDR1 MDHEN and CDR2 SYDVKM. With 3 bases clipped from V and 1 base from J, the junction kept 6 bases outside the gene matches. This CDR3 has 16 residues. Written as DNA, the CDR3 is TGTGCCAGCAGTTTGATGGGGGGGACGGCCAAAAACATTCAGTACTTC. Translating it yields CASSLMGGTAKNIQYF.

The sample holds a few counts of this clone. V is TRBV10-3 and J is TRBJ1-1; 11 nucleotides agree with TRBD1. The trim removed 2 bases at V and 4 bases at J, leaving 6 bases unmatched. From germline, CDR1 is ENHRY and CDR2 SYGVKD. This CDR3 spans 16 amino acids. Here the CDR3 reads CAISEPGQGAGTEAFF. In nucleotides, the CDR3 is TGTGCCATCAGTGAGCCAGGACAGGGGGCGGGCACTGAAGCTTTCTTT.

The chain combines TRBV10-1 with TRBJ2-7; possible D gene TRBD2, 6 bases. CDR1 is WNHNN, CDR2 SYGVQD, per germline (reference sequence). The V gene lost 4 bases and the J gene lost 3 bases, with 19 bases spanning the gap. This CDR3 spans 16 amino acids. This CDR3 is CASSGRRDSKYYEQYF. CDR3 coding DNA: TGCGCCAGCAGTGGACGGCGGGACTCGAAATACTACGAGCAGTACTTC.

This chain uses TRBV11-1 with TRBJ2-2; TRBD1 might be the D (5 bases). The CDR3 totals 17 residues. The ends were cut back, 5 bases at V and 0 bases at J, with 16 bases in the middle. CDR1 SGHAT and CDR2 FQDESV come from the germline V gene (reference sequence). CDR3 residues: CASSQIDREPNTGELFF. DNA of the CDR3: TGTGCCAGCAGCCAAATTGACAGAGAACCGAACACCGGGGAGCTGTTTTTT.

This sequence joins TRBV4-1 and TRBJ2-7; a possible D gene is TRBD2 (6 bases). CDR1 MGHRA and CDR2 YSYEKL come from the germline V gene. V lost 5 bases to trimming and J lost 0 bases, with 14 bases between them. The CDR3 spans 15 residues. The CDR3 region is CASSKNGGRSYEQYF. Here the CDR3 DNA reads TGCGCCAGCAGCAAGAACGGGGGTCGCTCCTACGAGCAGTACTTC.

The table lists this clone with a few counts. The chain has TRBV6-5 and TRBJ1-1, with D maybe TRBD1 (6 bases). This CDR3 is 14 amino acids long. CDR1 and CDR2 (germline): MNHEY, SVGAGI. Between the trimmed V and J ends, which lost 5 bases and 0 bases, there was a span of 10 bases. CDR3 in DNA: TGTGCCAGCAGTAGGGACACCCTGAACACTGAAGCTTTCTTT. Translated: CASSRDTLNTEAFF.

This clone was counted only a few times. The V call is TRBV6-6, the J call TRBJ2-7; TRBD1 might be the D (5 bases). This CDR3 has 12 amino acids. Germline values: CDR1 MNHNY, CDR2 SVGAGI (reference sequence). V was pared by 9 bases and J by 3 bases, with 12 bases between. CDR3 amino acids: CASQGQFYEQYF. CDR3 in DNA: TGTGCCAGTCAGGGTCAATTCTACGAGCAGTACTTC.

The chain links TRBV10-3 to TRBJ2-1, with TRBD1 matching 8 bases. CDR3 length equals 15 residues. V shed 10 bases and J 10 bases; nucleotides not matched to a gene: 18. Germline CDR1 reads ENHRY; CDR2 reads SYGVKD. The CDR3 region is CATDRGRLHGKEQFF. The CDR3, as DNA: TGTGCCACCGACAGGGGACGCCTCCATGGGAAAGAGCAGTTCTTC.

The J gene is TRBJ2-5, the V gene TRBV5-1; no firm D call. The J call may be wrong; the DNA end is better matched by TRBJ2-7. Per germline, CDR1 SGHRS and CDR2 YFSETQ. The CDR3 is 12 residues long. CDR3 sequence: CASSPSRYEQYF. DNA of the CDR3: TGCGCCAGCAGCCCCTCCCGCTACGAGCAGTACTTC.

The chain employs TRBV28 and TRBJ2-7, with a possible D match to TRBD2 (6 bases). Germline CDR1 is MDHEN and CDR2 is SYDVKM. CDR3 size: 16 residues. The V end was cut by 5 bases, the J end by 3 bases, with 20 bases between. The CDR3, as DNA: TGTGCCAGCAGTCGCGGACTAACAGGATTCTTCTACGAGCAGTACTTC. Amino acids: CASSRGLTGFFYEQYF. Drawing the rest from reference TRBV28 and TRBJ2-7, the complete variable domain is DVKVTQSSRYLVKRTGEKVFLECVQDMDHENMFWYRQDPGLGLRLIYFSYDVKMKEKGDIPEGYSVSREKKERFSLILESASTNQTSMYLCASSRGLTGFFYEQYFGPGTRLTVT.